This entry lists 32 T cell receptor beta chains sequenced from one sample in a study of Ad26.COV2.S vaccination and SARS-CoV-2 variants. Repertoires were generated with immunoSEQ multiplex PCR, while TCRdb's copy carries only in-frame clones and drops some. The table records more than 300,000 clones, about 89% of them present only once. Treatment: 19 received Ad26.COV2.S at low or high dose, single or two shots; several received placebo; per-sample allocation not given. Samples came from day 63 after the first vaccine or placebo injection. Sequenced material: peripheral blood, taken in a trial of Ad26.COV2.S vaccine versus placebo. These receptors were taken from a person aged 18-60 years who received the Ad26.COV2.S COVID-19 vaccine or a placebo.

The chain links TRBV6-2 or TRBV6-3 to TRBJ2-7; the D gene could be TRBD1 or TRBD2 (5 bases each). V was shortened by 5 bases and J by 2 bases, with 16 bases between the two germline ends. The germline CDR1 and CDR2 sequences are MNHEY and SVGEGT. This CDR3 region has 15 residues. CDR3 sequence reads: CASSDLTGTAYEQYF. Here the CDR3 DNA reads TGTGCCAGCAGTGACTTGACCGGGACGGCCTACGAGCAGTACTTC.

This clone has just a few counts. The chain employs TRBV9 and TRBJ1-4; D call uncertain. The ends were cut back, 4 bases at V and 8 bases at J, with 15 bases in the middle. CDR3 length equals 14 residues. From germline, CDR1 is SGDLS and CDR2 YYNGEE. The CDR3 nucleotides are TGTGCCAGCAGCTCACGACATTCGGGCGAAAAACTGTTTTTT. This gives the protein CASSSRHSGEKLFF.

With regard to this clone: Compared with germline, one end of the junction differs, possibly owing to a read error. This chain joins TRBV18 and TRBJ1-4; no clear D gene. This CDR3 contains 14 residues. Germline CDR1 reads KGHSH; CDR2 reads LQKENI. Written as DNA, the CDR3 is TGTGCCAGTTCACGGGTCTCAACTAATGAAAAACTGTTTTTT. It specifies CASSRVSTNEKLFF.

The J gene is TRBJ2-7, the V gene TRBV11-2; 8 nucleotides align to TRBD1. From germline, CDR1 is SGHAT and CDR2 FQNNGV. The CDR3 loop spans 15 amino acids. V lost 5 bases, J lost 1 base, and 7 bases stayed unmatched. The CDR3 protein is CASSTDRGPSYEQYF. Written as DNA, the CDR3 is TGTGCCAGCAGCACAGACAGGGGTCCTTCCTACGAGCAGTACTTC.

The chain uses TRBV7-2 and TRBJ2-7, with D possibly matching TRBD2 (5 bases). CDR3 length: 16 amino acids. Germline CDR1 SGHTA, CDR2 FQGNSA. V dropped 1 base and J dropped 2 bases, with 15 bases sitting between them. CDR3 in amino acids: CASSLGVGVPAYEQYF. The CDR3 nucleotides read TGTGCCAGCAGCTTAGGGGTGGGAGTACCAGCCTACGAGCAGTACTTC.

This clone was observed a single time. This chain uses TRBV5-1 with TRBJ2-1; TRBD2 agrees at 10 bases. Germline trimming cut 0 bases from V and 4 bases from J; bases unmatched to any gene: 10. The germline CDR1 and CDR2 sequences are SGHRS and YFSETQ. The CDR3 covers 18 residues. CDR3 in DNA: TGCGCCAGCAGCTTGGGGCTAGCGGGAGTGGGGTTTTACAATGAGCAGTTCTTC. Amino acids: CASSLGLAGVGFYNEQFF.

The rearrangement links TRBV10-2 to TRBJ2-7; 11 positions match TRBD1. CDR3 length: 14 amino acids. The junction had 3 bases not matched to a gene; V was cut back by 4 bases and J by 4 bases. Per germline, CDR1 WSHSY and CDR2 SAAADI. The CDR3 DNA sequence: TGCGCCAGCAGTGGGACAGGGGGCTCGTACGAGCAGTACTTC. Residues: CASSGTGGSYEQYF.

The chain joins TRBV19 to TRBJ2-2; 10 bases fit TRBD1. Germline CDR1 reads LNHDA; CDR2 reads SQIVND (reference sequence). The junction had 12 bases not matched to a gene; V was cut back by 10 bases and J by 4 bases. The CDR3 has 16 amino acids. CDR3 protein: CATYASGTGVTGELFF. The DNA for the CDR3 is TGTGCCACCTATGCGTCCGGGACAGGGGTCACCGGGGAGCTGTTTTTT.

The chain recombines TRBV3-1 (or the pseudogene TRBV3-2) with TRBJ2-5, with TRBD1 matching 8 bases. The V segment lost 1 base and the J segment 5 bases; nucleotides outside the gene matches: 6. The CDR3 consists of 15 residues. The germline CDR1 and CDR2 sequences are LGHDT and YNNKEL (reference sequence). The CDR3 here is CASSQAGGHGETQYF. The CDR3 coding sequence is TGTGCCAGCAGCCAAGCAGGGGGCCATGGGGAGACCCAGTACTTC.

This clone appeared once. J is TRBJ1-2 and V is TRBV6-4, with 7 bases matching TRBD1. Germline-derived CDR1 and CDR2 are MRHNA and SNTAGT. The CDR3 extends over 14 amino acids. The V and J ends lost 5 bases and 3 bases, in that order; junction bases with no gene match: 6. CDR3 nucleotides: TGTGCCAGCAGTCGGGACAGCGGGGACTATGGCTACACCTTC. Amino acid sequence: CASSRDSGDYGYTF.

The chain recombines TRBV11-2 with TRBJ1-2; D gene ambiguous. The CDR3 totals 15 residues. V was clipped by 1 base and J by 4 bases, with 13 bases between them. CDR1 and CDR2 (germline): SGHAT, FQNNGV. The CDR3 region has the DNA TGTGCCAGCAGCTTAGGGAGGCAGGTAGCCTATGGCTACACCTTC. It specifies CASSLGRQVAYGYTF.

V is TRBV7-2 and J is TRBJ1-3, with a weak D call TRBD1 (5 bases). CDR3 length: 15 amino acids. CDR1 and CDR2 (germline): SGHTA, FQGNSA. Trimming removed 1 base from V and 3 bases from J, with 10 bases in between. The CDR3 loop reads CASSLGDLIGNTIYF. The CDR3 DNA follows: TGTGCCAGCAGCTTAGGGGACCTGATTGGAAACACCATATATTTT.

The chain has TRBV5-6 and TRBJ2-7; 7 bases match TRBD1. CDR1 and CDR2 (germline): SGHDT, YYEEEE. With V trimmed by 4 bases and J by 4 bases, 8 bases remained unmatched. The CDR3 runs to 14 residues. This CDR3 reads CASSPDRDRYEQYF. In DNA form, the CDR3 reads TGTGCCAGCAGCCCCGACAGGGATCGGTACGAGCAGTACTTC.

The chain joins TRBV6-6 to TRBJ1-2; 7 nucleotides line up with TRBD1. Germline loops: CDR1 MNHNY, CDR2 SVGAGI (reference sequence). This CDR3 is 12 amino acids long. V was pared by 6 bases and J by 6 bases, with 4 bases of the junction left unmatched. CDR3 nucleotides: TGTGCCAGCAGCCCCACAGGGGATGGCTACACCTTC. Translated: CASSPTGDGYTF.

This clone was seen at least ten times. Here the CDR3 reads CATSRSSGGAYNEQFF. DNA for the CDR3: TGTGCCACCAGCAGATCTAGCGGGGGGGCCTACAATGAGCAGTTCTTC. The chain joins TRBV15 to TRBJ2-1; TRBD2 matches at 12 bases. The CDR3 covers 16 residues. Germline lookup yields CDR1 LNHNV and CDR2 YYDKDF (reference sequence). V shed 2 bases and J 2 bases; nucleotides not matched to a gene: 1.

This clone was seen more than once but under ten times. Other DNA sequences in the same sample also yield this CDR3. V usage is TRBV6-5 and J usage is TRBJ1-1; D perhaps matches TRBD1 (5 bases). Germline loops: CDR1 MNHEY, CDR2 SVGAGI. The CDR3 spans 13 residues. The ends were cut back, 8 bases at V and 3 bases at J, with 13 bases in the middle. The CDR3 here is CASSRDPDTEAFF. The CDR3 DNA follows: TGTGCCAGCTCAAGGGACCCTGACACTGAAGCTTTCTTT.

The chain is built from TRBV12-3 or TRBV12-4 and TRBJ1-5, with 9 bases lining up with TRBD1. Germline trimming cut 9 bases from V and 4 bases from J; bases unmatched to any gene: 1. CDR3 length equals 12 residues. CDR3 residues: CASGTGNQPQHF. Here the CDR3 DNA reads TGTGCCAGTGGGACAGGGAATCAGCCCCAGCATTTT.

The chain employs TRBV5-1 and TRBJ1-6; D call uncertain. Deletions cut 2 bases from V and 2 bases from J, with 8 bases between. The CDR3 loop spans 15 amino acids. Germline CDR1 is SGHRS and CDR2 is YFSETQ. The CDR3 region is CASSLSGTYNSPLHF. CDR3 DNA: TGCGCCAGCAGCTTATCCGGAACCTATAATTCACCCCTCCACTTT. The complete variable domain, with remaining parts taken from reference TRBV5-1 and TRBJ1-6, reads KAGVTQTPRYLIKTRGQQVTLSCSPISGHRSVSWYQQTPGQGLQFLFEYFSETQRNKGNFPGRFSGRQFSNSRSEMNVSTLELGDSALYLCASSLSGTYNSPLHFGNGTRLTVT.

V usage is TRBV4-1 and J usage is TRBJ1-5, with a possible D match to TRBD1 (5 bases). V lost 2 bases to trimming and J lost 2 bases, with 10 bases between them. The CDR3 runs to 15 residues. The V gene's germline CDR1 is MGHRA and CDR2 YSYEKL. The CDR3 region has the DNA TGCGCCAGCAGCCAATGGCAGGGTGGCAATCAGCCCCAGCATTTT. Translating it yields CASSQWQGGNQPQHF.

This clone was seen a handful of times. This chain connects TRBV28 to TRBJ2-7; TRBD1 aligns across 7 bases. The germline V gene encodes CDR1 MDHEN and CDR2 SYDVKM. The V and J ends lost 6 bases and 1 base, in that order; junction bases with no gene match: 6. This CDR3 is built from 14 residues. The CDR3 loop reads CASSESTGSYEQYF. For the CDR3, the DNA is TGTGCCAGCAGCGAATCGACAGGGTCCTACGAGCAGTACTTC.

The chain is built from TRBV9 and TRBJ2-3; D ambiguous. Germline assignment: CDR1 SGDLS and CDR2 YYNGEE. This CDR3 has 12 residues. V was shortened by 4 bases and J by 2 bases, with 5 bases between the two germline ends. The chain's CDR3 is CASSSLTDTQYF. CDR3 DNA: TGTGCCAGCAGCTCACTCACAGATACGCAGTATTTT.

The CDR3 bases are TGTGCCAGCAGTAGGAATGTACCCGGGGAGCTGTTTTTT. Protein: CASSRNVPGELFF. The V and J genes are TRBV6-2 or TRBV6-3 and TRBJ2-2; D is unresolved. Germline V CDR1 and CDR2: MNHEY, SVGEGT. Trimming removed 5 bases at V and 6 bases at J, with 10 bases between. CDR3 size: 13 residues.

This clone was found a few times. The chain has TRBV10-3 and TRBJ2-1; D perhaps matches TRBD1 (6 bases). The V end was cut by 4 bases, the J end by 3 bases, with 10 bases between. Germline values: CDR1 ENHRY, CDR2 SYGVKD. The CDR3 is 14 amino acids. Written as DNA, the CDR3 is TGTGCCATCAGTGGAACAGGGAACTACAATGAGCAGTTCTTC. Amino acids: CAISGTGNYNEQFF.

V usage is TRBV6-6 and J usage is TRBJ2-3, with D tentatively TRBD1 (6 bases). Per germline, CDR1 MNHNY and CDR2 SVGAGI (reference sequence). V shed 8 bases and J shed 5 bases, with 11 bases lying between them. There are 12 residues in the CDR3. The CDR3 reads CASRRGQDTQYF. CDR3 in DNA: TGTGCCAGCCGCAGGGGACAAGATACGCAGTATTTT.

The chain employs TRBV19 and TRBJ1-2; 8 nucleotides agree with TRBD1. Germline trimming cut 4 bases from V and 4 bases from J; bases unmatched to any gene: 5. In germline, CDR1 is LNHDA, CDR2 SQIVND (reference sequence). The CDR3 loop spans 14 amino acids. CDR3 protein: CASSTGGGGYGYTF. In DNA form, the CDR3 reads TGTGCCAGTAGTACAGGGGGCGGCGGCTATGGCTACACCTTC.

CDR3 DNA sequence: TGTGCCAGCAGCTTGGACCGGGGGGCTTACAACGAGCAGTACTTC. Protein product: CASSLDRGAYNEQYF. V gene TRBV5-8 combines with J gene TRBJ2-7; D may be TRBD2 (7 bases). Per the germline V gene, CDR1 is SGHTS and CDR2 is YDEGEE. The V end lost 0 bases, the J end lost 5 bases, and 15 bases lay between the germline ends. The CDR3 sequence is 15 residues long.

The chain combines TRBV5-1 with TRBJ2-3; 9 bases are shared with TRBD1. This CDR3 is 16 amino acids long. V shed 2 bases, J shed 3 bases, and the junction held 7 bases outside the gene matches. The germline V gene encodes CDR1 SGHRS and CDR2 YFSETQ. The CDR3 sequence is CASSLSRDRVTDTQYF. CDR3 DNA sequence: TGCGCCAGCAGCTTAAGCCGGGACAGGGTTACAGATACGCAGTATTTT.

The sample holds one count of this clone. The chain combines TRBV11-2 with TRBJ2-5; no definite D call. Germline loops: CDR1 SGHAT, CDR2 FQNNGV. Trimming stripped 5 bases from V and 5 bases from J, with 9 bases between. The CDR3 spans 12 residues. The chain's CDR3 is CASSQLPETQYF. CDR3 in DNA: TGTGCCAGCAGCCAACTCCCGGAGACCCAGTACTTC. Combining the CDR3 with reference TRBV11-2 and TRBJ2-5 gives the whole variable domain EAGVAQSPRYKIIEKRQSVAFWCNPISGHATLYWYQQILGQGPKLLIQFQNNGVVDDSQLPKDRFSAERLKGVDSTLKIQPAKLEDSAVYLCASSQLPETQYFGPGTRLLVL.

The rearrangement joins TRBV15 to TRBJ1-1, with a tentative D call TRBD1 (5 bases). V lost 0 bases to trimming and J lost 4 bases, with 12 bases between them. This CDR3 spans 15 amino acids. The germline gives CDR1 LNHNV, CDR2 YYDKDF (reference sequence). The CDR3 bases are TGTGCCACCAGCAGAGATGGGGGGGTCTCCACTGAAGCTTTCTTT. It is translated as CATSRDGGVSTEAFF. Variable domain in full (rest from reference TRBV15 and TRBJ1-1): DAMVIQNPRYQVTQFGKPVTLSCSQTLNHNVMYWYQQKSSQAPKLLFHYYDKDFNNEADTPDNFQSRRPNTSFCFLDIRSPGLGDTAMYLCATSRDGGVSTEAFFGQGTRLTVV.

The CDR3 loop reads CSAPQGNEQFF. As DNA, the CDR3 is TGCAGCGCCCCACAGGGAAATGAGCAGTTCTTC. The chain recombines TRBV29-1 with TRBJ2-1, with D possibly being TRBD1 (6 bases). Germline V CDR1 and CDR2: SQVTM, ANQGSEA. V lost 7 bases to trimming and J lost 7 bases, with 11 bases between them. The length of the CDR3 is 11 residues.

CDR3 residues: CASSQVQTSDYGYTF. In DNA form, the CDR3 reads TGCGCCAGCAGCCAAGTTCAGACATCTGACTATGGCTACACCTTC. The chain carries TRBV4-3 and TRBJ1-2; D gene uncertain. The CDR3 is 15 residues long. CDR1 is LGHNA and CDR2 is YSLEER in the germline V gene. V lost 1 base, J lost 3 bases, and 12 bases lay in between.

This clone is a singleton in its sample. The chain is built from TRBV4-1 and TRBJ1-1; D is unclear. CDR1 is MGHRA, CDR2 YSYEKL, per germline. V gave up 1 base and J gave up 1 base, with 13 bases separating them. This CDR3 has 16 amino acids. CDR3 DNA: TGCGCCAGCAGCCAAGGCCGAGGAGGTCCGAACACTGAAGCTTTCTTT. The encoded protein is CASSQGRGGPNTEAFF.